The source of this T cell receptor beta chain is a study of cytomegalovirus exposure and HLA in healthy donors. Notes on the study in general: Cytomegalovirus status, reportedly, was diagnosed with high specificity and sensitivity by the classifier. Through in vitro validation, three CMV-associated chains were shown to be specific for CMV antigens. A later analysis found TCR association rates differed by HLA locus, highest for DRB1 and lowest for HLA-C.

As for this clone: Its antigen is not identified.

PCR amplification relied on 60 Vbeta primers (plus 13 Jbeta primers). How the authors handled the data: Later, an analysis found approximately 80 million unique TCR beta chains, and 9.5 million to 11 million of these were shared. Data came from immunoSEQ multiplex PCR; TCRdb stores just in-frame clones and leaves some out. V and J calls and clone size follow that table, whereas D and trimming were derived from the DNA. The data hold 100,000 or so clones, with more than 80% observed a single time. Germline CDR1 is LGHNT and CDR2 is FRNRAP. V gave up 0 bases and J gave up 1 base, with 24 bases separating them. This CDR3 has 20 amino acids.

The specimen sequenced was PBMCs. The chain has TRBV12-5 and TRBJ1-2; tentative D call: TRBD1 (5 bases). The source is a young man in good health and CMV-seronegative. The CDR3 loop reads CASGLVLGRGGDRINYGYTF. CDR3 DNA: TGTGCTAGTGGTTTGGTATTAGGACGGGGGGGAGACAGAATTAACTATGGCTACACCTTC.